This T cell receptor beta chain was captured by sequencing in a study of blood T cell repertoires in COVID-19. Overall study: Collection of acute and convalescent COVID-19 samples took place in the United States, Italy and Spain. The cDNA or gDNA used as material had been derived from T cells, B-cell-depleted T cells, or PBMCs.

Original handling: Counts of nucleated cells, estimated from reference gene primer amplification, were obtained. Repertoires were generated with immunoSEQ multiplex PCR, while TCRdb's copy carries only in-frame clones and drops some. V and J calls and clone size are as listed in that table; D and trimming were resolved from the DNA. This table holds 90,000 or so clones, roughly nine tenths found once. The sequence derives from a human donor with active COVID-19. The donor label of this sample is uncertain. Material: peripheral blood.

The CDR3: CASGGLGFTDTQYF. CDR3 DNA sequence: TGTGCCAGCGGAGGGTTGGGTTTTACAGATACGCAGTATTTT. The chain carries TRBV27 and TRBJ2-3; D might be TRBD2 (6 bases). The germline gives CDR1 MNHEY, CDR2 SMNVEV (reference sequence). CDR3 length: 14 amino acids. V shed 8 bases and J shed 3 bases, with 15 bases lying between them.